A selection of T cell receptor beta chains follows, all from one sample in a study of PD-1 blockade in classical Hodgkin lymphoma. The table came from immunoSEQ multiplex PCR; TCRdb's copy has only in-frame clones and leaves some out. This table has more than 15,000 clones, about 90% appearing once. Sequencing used CD4+ T cells from blood. All receptors come from a human donor with classical Hodgkin lymphoma. Each CDR3 is given with its conserved first and last residue. The order of the fields is CDR3 protein, CDR3 DNA, clone size, D gene, J gene, V gene. A D gene is named only where the DNA matches it firmly. The size entry is marked missing in some rows and otherwise reads once, few, many or a size class.

CASSTIPTGELFF	TGTGCCAGCAGTACAATACCCACCGGGGAGCTGTTTTTT	NA	NA	TRBJ2-2	TRBV6-1
CACRRDQETQYF	TGTGCCTGCAGGAGAGACCAAGAGACCCAGTACTTC	NA	NA	TRBJ2-5	TRBV30
CASSVRRNTEAFF	TGTGCCAGCAGCGTACGCAGGAACACTGAAGCTTTCTTT	NA	NA	TRBJ1-1	TRBV5-4
CADGPSPYEQYF	TGCGCCGACGGTCCTTCCCCCTACGAGCAGTACTTC	NA	NA	TRBJ2-7	TRBV10-2
CASSSGGGGETQYF	TGTGCCAGCAGTAGCGGGGGAGGCGGGGAGACCCAGTACTTC	NA	TRBD2	TRBJ2-5	TRBV28
CASSPLDSNTGELFF	TGTGCCAGCAGCCCCTTGGACAGCAACACCGGGGAGCTGTTTTTT	NA	NA	TRBJ2-2	TRBV7-2
CASRNVKQGGLFFVSYEQYF	TGCGCCAGTCGGAACGTAAAACAGGGGGGGCTTTTTTTTGTGTCCTACGAGCAGTACTTC	NA	NA	TRBJ2-7	TRBV10-2
CASSALLAGVQNLQETQYF	TGCGCCAGCAGCGCCCTACTAGCGGGAGTACAAAACCTTCAAGAGACCCAGTACTTC	NA	TRBD2	TRBJ2-5	TRBV5-1
CASSLAKGGNTEAFF	TGCGCCAGCAGCTTGGCCAAGGGTGGGAACACTGAAGCTTTCTTT	NA	NA	TRBJ1-1	TRBV5-1
CASSFQTGLGEQYF	TGTGCCAGCAGCTTTCAGACAGGGCTGGGGGAGCAGTACTTC	once	TRBD1	TRBJ2-7	TRBV5-8
CAWDGGEEKLFF	TGTGCCTGGGACGGGGGGGAAGAAAAACTGTTTTTT	NA	NA	TRBJ1-4	TRBV30
CASSRGGGPQETQYF	TGTGCCAGCAGTCGGGGAGGGGGACCTCAAGAGACCCAGTACTTC	NA	NA	TRBJ2-5	TRBV28
CASSFGKRGDEQYF	TGCGCCAGCAGCTTTGGAAAAAGAGGAGACGAGCAGTACTTC	NA	NA	TRBJ2-7	TRBV5-1
CASSADRLYNEQFF	TGCGCCAGCAGCGCGGACAGGTTGTACAATGAGCAGTTCTTC	NA	TRBD1	TRBJ2-1	TRBV5-1
CASSWGNEQFF	TGTGCCAGCAGTTGGGGGAATGAGCAGTTCTTC	NA	NA	TRBJ2-1	TRBV25-1
CASSQGSEETQYF	TGTGCCAGCAGCCAAGGATCGGAGGAGACCCAGTACTTC	NA	NA	TRBJ2-5	TRBV5-5
CAISDSGGNTEAFF	TGTGCCATCAGTGACTCAGGAGGCAACACTGAAGCTTTCTTT	NA	NA	TRBJ1-1	TRBV10-3